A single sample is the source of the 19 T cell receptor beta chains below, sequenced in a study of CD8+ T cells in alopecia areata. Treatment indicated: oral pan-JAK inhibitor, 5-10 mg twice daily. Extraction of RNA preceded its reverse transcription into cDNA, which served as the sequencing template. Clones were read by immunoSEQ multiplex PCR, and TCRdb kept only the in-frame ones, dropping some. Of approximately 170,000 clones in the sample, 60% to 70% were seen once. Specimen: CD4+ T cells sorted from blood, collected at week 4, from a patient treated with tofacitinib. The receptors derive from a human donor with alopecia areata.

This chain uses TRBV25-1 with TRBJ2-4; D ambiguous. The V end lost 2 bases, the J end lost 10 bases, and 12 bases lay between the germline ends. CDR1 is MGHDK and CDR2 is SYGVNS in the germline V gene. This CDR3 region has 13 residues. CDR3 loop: CASSERPSGIQYF. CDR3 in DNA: TGTGCCAGCAGTGAACGACCCTCCGGTATTCAGTACTTC.

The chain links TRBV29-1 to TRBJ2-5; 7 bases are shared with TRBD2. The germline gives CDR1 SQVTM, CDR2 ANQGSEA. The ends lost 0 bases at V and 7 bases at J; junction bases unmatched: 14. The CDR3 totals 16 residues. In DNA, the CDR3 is TGCAGCGTTGAAGACGTGAGGGCTAGCGGAGCAGGGACCCAGTACTTC. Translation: CSVEDVRASGAGTQYF.

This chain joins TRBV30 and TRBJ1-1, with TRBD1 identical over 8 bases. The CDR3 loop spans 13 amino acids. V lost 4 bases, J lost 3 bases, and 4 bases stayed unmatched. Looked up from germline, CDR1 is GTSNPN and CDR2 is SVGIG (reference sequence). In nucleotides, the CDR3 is TGTGCCTGGATGAGGACAGGGTACACTGAAGCTTTCTTT. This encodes CAWMRTGYTEAFF.

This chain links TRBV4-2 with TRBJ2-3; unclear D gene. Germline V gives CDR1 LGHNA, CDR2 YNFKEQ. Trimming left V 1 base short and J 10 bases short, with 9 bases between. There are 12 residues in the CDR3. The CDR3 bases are TGTGCCAGCAGCCAAGCTTTGCCTCCGCAGTATTTT. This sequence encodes CASSQALPPQYF.

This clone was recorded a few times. CDR3 DNA sequence: TGTGCCTGGAGAGCGCGGGTCAGTAGCGGGGTGGCAGGGTTCTTC. It is translated as CAWRARVSSGVAGFF. The chain combines TRBV30 with TRBJ2-1, with 8 bases identical to TRBD2. CDR3 size: 15 residues. The germline gives CDR1 GTSNPN, CDR2 SVGIG (reference sequence). The trim removed 3 bases at V and 15 bases at J, leaving 19 bases unmatched.

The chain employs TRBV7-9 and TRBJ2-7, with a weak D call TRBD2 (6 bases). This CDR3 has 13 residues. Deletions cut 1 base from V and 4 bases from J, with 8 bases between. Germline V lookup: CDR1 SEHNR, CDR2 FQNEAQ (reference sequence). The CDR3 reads CASSLGGRYEQYF. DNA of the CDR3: TGTGCCAGCAGCTTAGGAGGGAGGTACGAGCAGTACTTC.

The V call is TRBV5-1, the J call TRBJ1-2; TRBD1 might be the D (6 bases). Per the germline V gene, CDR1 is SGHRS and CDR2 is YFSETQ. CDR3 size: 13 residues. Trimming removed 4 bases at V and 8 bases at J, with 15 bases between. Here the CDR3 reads CASSTGTSQGYTF. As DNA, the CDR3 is TGCGCCAGCAGCACAGGGACATCGCAAGGCTACACCTTC.

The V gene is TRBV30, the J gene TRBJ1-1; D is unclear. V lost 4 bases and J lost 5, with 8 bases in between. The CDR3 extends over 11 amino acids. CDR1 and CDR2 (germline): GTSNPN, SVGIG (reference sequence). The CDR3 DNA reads TGTGCCTGGAATGGGGAAACTGAAGCTTTCTTT. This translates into CAWNGETEAFF.

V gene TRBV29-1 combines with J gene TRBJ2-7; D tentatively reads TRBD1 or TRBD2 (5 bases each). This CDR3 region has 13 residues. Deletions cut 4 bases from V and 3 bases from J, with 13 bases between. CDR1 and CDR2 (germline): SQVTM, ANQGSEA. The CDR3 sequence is CSVGGSRSYEQYF. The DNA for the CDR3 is TGCAGCGTTGGGGGGTCCAGGAGCTACGAGCAGTACTTC.

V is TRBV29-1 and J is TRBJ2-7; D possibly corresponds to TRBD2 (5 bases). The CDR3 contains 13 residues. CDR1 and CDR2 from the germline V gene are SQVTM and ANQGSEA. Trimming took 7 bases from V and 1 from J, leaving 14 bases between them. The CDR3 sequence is CSGDLALSYEQYF. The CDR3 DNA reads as TGCAGCGGGGATTTAGCGTTATCCTACGAGCAGTACTTC.

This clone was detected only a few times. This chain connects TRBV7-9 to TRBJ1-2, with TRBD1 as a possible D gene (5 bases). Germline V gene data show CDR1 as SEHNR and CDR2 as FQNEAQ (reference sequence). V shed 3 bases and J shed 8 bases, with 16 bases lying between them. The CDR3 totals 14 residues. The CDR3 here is CASSLSGTTGGYTF. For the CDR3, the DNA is TGTGCCAGCAGCTTGTCAGGGACTACGGGAGGCTACACCTTC.

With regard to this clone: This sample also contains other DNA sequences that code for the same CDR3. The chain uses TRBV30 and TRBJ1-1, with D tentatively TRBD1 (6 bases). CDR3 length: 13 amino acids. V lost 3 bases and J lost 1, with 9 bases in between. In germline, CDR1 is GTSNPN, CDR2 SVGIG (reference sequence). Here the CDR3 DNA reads TGTGCCTGGAGCCCGGACAGGAACACTGAAGCTTTCTTT. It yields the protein CAWSPDRNTEAFF.

The CDR3 loop is CASSLGGTQFF. The CDR3, as DNA: TGTGCCAGCAGCTTAGGTGGGACCCAGTTCTTC. The chain uses TRBV7-2 and TRBJ2-1; the D gene could be TRBD1 or TRBD2 (5 bases each). Germline V lookup: CDR1 SGHTA, CDR2 FQGNSA. This CDR3 has 11 residues. V was trimmed by 1 base and J by 13 bases, leaving 8 bases between them.

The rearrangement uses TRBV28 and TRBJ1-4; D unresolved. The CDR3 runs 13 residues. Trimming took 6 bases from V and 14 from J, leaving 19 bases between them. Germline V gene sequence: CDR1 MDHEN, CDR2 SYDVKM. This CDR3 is CASSPGGKVSLFF. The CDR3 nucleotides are TGTGCCAGCAGCCCCGGTGGGAAAGTCTCGCTGTTTTTT.

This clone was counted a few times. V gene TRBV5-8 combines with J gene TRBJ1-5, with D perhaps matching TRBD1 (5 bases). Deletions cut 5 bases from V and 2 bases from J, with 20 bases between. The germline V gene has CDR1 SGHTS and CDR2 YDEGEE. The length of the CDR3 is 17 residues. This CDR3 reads CASRYDPSGLGNQPQHF. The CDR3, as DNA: TGTGCCAGCAGATACGACCCTTCAGGGTTGGGCAATCAGCCCCAGCATTTT.

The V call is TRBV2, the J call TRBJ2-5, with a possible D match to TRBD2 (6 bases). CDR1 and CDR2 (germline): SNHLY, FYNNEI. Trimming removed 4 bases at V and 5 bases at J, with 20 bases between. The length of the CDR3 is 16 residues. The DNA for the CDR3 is TGTGCCAGCAGTGTCCGCGGGACTTCTAATTCGGAGACCCAGTACTTC. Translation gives CASSVRGTSNSETQYF.

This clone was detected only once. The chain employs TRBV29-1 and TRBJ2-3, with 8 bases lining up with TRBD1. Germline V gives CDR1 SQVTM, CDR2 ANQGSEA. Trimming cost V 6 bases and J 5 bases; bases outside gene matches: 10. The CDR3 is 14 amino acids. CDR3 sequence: CSVRTGLVGDTQYF. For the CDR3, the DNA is TGCAGCGTACGGACAGGGTTGGTGGGAGATACGCAGTATTTT.

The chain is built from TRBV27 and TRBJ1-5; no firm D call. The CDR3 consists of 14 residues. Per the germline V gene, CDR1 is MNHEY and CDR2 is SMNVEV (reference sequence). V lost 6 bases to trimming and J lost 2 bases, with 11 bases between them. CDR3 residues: CASSSLGGNQPQHF. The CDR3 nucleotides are TGTGCCAGCAGCTCGTTAGGCGGCAATCAGCCCCAGCATTTT.

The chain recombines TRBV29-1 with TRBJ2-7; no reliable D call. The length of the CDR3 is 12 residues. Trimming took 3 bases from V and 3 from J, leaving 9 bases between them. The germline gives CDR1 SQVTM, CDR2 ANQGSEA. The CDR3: CSVDGESYEQYF. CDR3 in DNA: TGCAGCGTTGACGGCGAAAGCTACGAGCAGTACTTC.